A selection of T cell receptor beta chains follows, all from one sample in a study of cytomegalovirus exposure and HLA in healthy donors. This table comes from immunoSEQ multiplex PCR, and its TCRdb copy is limited to in-frame clones, with some not included. The data hold around 150,000 clones, with approximately 71% observed a single time. The sequencing input was PBMCs. The receptors stem from a woman between 18 and 29 years old in good health and CMV-seropositive. The CDR3 runs from the conserved cysteine through the conserved F or W. The order of the fields is clone size, V gene, D gene, CDR3 length, J gene, CDR3 protein, CDR3 DNA. A D gene is named only where the DNA matches it firmly. Part of the rows lack a size; the others show once, few, many or a class for expanded clones.

few	TRBV5-1	TRBD1	15	TRBJ1-2	CASSRGQGVNYGYTF	TGCGCCAGCAGCCGCGGACAGGGGGTGAACTATGGCTACACCTTC
-	TRBV29-1	-	12	TRBJ1-2	CSVADSFYGYTF	TGCAGCGTCGCGGACAGTTTCTATGGCTACACCTTC
-	TRBV5-1	-	11	TRBJ2-2	CASRFSGELFF	TGCGCCAGCAGGTTCTCCGGGGAGCTGTTTTTT
once	TRBV4-3	TRBD1	19	TRBJ2-6	CASSQDYRTGGSGANVLTF	TGCGCCAGCAGCCAAGATTACAGGACAGGGGGCTCTGGGGCCAACGTCCTGACTTTC
-	TRBV7-2	TRBD2	13	TRBJ2-5	CASSLALSGPLYF	TGTGCCAGCAGCTTAGCCCTTAGCGGGCCGCTGTACTTC
-	TRBV10-1	-	15	TRBJ2-5	CASVRRGRPQKTQYF	TGCGCCAGCGTGAGGAGGGGGCGCCCCCAAAAGACCCAGTACTTC
-	TRBV5-4	-	14	TRBJ1-2	CASSLVSEADGYTF	TGTGCCAGCAGCTTGGTATCTGAGGCGGATGGCTACACCTTC
-	TRBV7-9	-	16	TRBJ1-1	CASSFSGGGENTEAFF	TGTGCCAGCAGCTTCTCGGGAGGGGGGGAGAACACTGAAGCTTTCTTT
-	TRBV5-6	-	13	TRBJ2-7	CASSWGPSYEQYF	TGTGCCAGCAGCTGGGGGCCCTCCTACGAGCAGTACTTC
-	TRBV2	TRBD2	13	TRBJ2-7	CASRLGGAAEQYF	TGTGCCAGCAGACTCGGGGGGGCCGCCGAGCAGTACTTC